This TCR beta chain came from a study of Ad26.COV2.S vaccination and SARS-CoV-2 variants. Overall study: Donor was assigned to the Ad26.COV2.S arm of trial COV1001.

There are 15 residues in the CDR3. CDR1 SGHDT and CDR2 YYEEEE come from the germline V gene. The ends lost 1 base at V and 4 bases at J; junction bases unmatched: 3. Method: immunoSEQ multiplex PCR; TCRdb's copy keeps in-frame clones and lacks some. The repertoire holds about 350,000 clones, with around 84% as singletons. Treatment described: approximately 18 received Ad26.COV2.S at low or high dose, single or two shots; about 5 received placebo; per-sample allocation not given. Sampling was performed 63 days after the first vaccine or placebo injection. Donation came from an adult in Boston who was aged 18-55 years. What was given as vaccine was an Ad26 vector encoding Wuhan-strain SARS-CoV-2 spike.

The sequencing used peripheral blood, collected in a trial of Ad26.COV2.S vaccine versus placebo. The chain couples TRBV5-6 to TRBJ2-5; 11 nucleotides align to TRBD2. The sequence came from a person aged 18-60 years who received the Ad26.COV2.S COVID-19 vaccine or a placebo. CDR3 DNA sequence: TGTGCCAGCAGCTTGCTAGCGGGAGGTCGAGAGACCCAGTACTTC. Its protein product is CASSLLAGGRETQYF.